The entry below gives a single T cell receptor (beta chain) sequence along with its context. Antigen: not known. This sample is part of a study of T-cell reconstitution after alpha-beta-depleted transplantation in children. Study-level results: Counts and diversity of T cells one year after transplant came mostly from newly produced T cells. Diversity of TCRbeta at day 60 was high in some patients, arising from surviving recipient T cells and thymic progenitors.

Unique molecular identifiers were incorporated into the prepared TCRbeta library. Using its own MiXCR run on the PCR reads, TCRdb lists one record per CDR3 protein. The sample consists of under 750,000 distinct CDR3 sequences, about 23% of them appearing once. The CDR3 totals 16 residues. V lost 3 bases and J 0 bases, leaving 9 bases between the germline ends. CDR1 and CDR2 (germline): SGHAT, FQNNGV. The V gene is TRBV11-2, the J gene TRBJ2-6; no reliable D call. The starting material was PBMCs, mostly from graft donor cells, obtained 360 days after TCRalphabeta/CD19-depleted stem cell transplant. The sequence was collected from a boy under three years old who had a stem cell transplant for acute myeloid leukemia, so the T cells may come from the graft donor. For the CDR3, the DNA is TGTGCCAGCAGCTTCCTTAGGGCCTCTGGGGCCAACGTCCTGACTTTC. It encodes CASSFLRASGANVLTF.